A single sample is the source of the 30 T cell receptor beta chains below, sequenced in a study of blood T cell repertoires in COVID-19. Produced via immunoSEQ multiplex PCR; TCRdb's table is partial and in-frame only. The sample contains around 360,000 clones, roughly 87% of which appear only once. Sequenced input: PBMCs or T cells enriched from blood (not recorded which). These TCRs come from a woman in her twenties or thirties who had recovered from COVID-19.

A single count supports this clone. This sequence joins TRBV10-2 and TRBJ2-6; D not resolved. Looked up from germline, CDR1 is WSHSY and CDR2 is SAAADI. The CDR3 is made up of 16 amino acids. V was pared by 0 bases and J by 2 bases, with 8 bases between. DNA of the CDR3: TGCGCCAGCAGTGAGTCCGGTAGCCCTGGGGCCAACGTCCTGACTTTC. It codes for CASSESGSPGANVLTF.

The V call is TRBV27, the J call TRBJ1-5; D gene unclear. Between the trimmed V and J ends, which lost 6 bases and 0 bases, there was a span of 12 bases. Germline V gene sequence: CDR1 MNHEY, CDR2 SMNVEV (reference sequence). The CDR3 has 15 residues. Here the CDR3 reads CASRVTAYSNQPQHF. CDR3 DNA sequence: TGTGCCAGCAGAGTCACAGCTTATAGCAATCAGCCCCAGCATTTT.

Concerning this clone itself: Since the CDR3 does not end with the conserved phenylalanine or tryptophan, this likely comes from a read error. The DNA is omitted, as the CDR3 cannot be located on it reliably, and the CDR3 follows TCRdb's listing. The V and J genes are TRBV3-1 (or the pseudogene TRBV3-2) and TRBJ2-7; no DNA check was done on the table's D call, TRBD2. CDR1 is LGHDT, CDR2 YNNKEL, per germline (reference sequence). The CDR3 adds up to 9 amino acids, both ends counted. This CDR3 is CASSPTSGP.

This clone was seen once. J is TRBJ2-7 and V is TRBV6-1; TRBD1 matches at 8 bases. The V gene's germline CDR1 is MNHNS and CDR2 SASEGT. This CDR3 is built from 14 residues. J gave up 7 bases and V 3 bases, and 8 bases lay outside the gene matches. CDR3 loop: CASSETGEAREQYF. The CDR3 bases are TGTGCCAGCAGTGAGACAGGGGAGGCGAGGGAGCAGTACTTC.

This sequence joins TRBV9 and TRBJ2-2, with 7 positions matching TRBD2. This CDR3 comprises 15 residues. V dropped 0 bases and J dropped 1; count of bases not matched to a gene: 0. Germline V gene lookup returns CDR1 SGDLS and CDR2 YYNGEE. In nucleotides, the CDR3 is TGTGCCAGCAGCGTAGCTAGCGGGAACACCGGGGAGCTGTTTTTT. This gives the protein CASSVASGNTGELFF.

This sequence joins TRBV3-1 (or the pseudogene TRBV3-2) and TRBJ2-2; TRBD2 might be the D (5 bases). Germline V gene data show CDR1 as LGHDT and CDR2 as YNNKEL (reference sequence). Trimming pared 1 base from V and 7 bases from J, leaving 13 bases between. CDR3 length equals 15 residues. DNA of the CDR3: TGTGCCAGCAGCCAAGGGGGAGAAGGTATCGGGGAGCTGTTTTTT. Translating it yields CASSQGGEGIGELFF.

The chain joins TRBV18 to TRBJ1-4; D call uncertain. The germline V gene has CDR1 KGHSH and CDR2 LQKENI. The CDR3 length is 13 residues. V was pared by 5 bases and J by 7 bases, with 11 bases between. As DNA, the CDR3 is TGTGCCAGCTCAGGGTCGGAGGGTGAAAAACTGTTTTTT. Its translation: CASSGSEGEKLFF.

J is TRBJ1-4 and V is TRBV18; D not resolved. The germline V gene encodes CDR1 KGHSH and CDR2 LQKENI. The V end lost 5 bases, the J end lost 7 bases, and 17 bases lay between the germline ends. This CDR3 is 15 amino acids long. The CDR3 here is CASSSAGGIGEKLFF. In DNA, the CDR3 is TGTGCCAGCTCATCGGCCGGAGGGATCGGTGAAAAACTGTTTTTT.

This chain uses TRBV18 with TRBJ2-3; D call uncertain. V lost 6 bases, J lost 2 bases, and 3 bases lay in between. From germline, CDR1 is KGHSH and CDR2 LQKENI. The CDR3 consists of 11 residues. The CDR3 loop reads CASSNTDTQYF. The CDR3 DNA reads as TGTGCCAGCTCCAACACAGATACGCAGTATTTT.

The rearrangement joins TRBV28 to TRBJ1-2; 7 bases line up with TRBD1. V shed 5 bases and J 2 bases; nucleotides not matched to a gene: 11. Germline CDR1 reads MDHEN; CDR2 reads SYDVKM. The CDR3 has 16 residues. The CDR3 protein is CASSAYPRGQNYGYTF. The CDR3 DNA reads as TGTGCCAGCAGTGCCTACCCTCGGGGACAGAACTATGGCTACACCTTC.

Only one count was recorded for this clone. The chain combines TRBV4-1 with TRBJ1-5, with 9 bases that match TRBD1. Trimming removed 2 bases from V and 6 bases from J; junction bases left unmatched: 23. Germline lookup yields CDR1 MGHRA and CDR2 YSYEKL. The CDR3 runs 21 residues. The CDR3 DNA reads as TGCGCCAGCAGCCAACTTTCTTTCCGGGACAGGGATCGGGACCGCACTCAGCCCCAGCATTTT. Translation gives CASSQLSFRDRDRDRTQPQHF.

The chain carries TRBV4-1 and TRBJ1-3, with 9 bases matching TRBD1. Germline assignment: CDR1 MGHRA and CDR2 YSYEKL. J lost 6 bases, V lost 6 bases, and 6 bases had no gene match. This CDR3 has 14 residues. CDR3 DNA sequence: TGCGCCAGCAGGGTTAGACAGGGGGAAAACACCATATATTTT. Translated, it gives CASRVRQGENTIYF.

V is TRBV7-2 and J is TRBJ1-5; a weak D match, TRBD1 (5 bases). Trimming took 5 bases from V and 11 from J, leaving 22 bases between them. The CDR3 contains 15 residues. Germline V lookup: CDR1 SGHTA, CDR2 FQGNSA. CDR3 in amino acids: CASSVARGGAGAQHF. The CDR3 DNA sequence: TGTGCCAGCAGCGTTGCAAGGGGAGGGGCCGGGGCCCAGCATTTT.

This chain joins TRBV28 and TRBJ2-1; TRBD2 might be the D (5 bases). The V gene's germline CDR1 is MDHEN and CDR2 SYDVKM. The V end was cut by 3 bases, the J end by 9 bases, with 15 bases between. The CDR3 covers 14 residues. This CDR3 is CASSFPTRAGEQFF. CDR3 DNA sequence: TGTGCCAGCAGTTTCCCCACTAGGGCTGGTGAGCAGTTCTTC.

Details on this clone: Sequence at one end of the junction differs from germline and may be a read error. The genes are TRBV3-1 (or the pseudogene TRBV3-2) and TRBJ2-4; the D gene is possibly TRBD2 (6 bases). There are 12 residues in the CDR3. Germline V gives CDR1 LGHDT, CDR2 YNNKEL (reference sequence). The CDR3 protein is CASSQDIGTLKF. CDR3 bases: TGTGCCAGCAGCCAAGATATTGGGACTCTCAAATTC.

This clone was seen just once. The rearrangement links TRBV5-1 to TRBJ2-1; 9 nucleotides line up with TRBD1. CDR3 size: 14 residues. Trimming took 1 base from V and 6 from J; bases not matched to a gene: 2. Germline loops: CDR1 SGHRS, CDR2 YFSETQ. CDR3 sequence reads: CASSLTGGSNEQFF. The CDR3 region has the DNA TGCGCCAGCAGCTTGACAGGGGGCTCCAATGAGCAGTTCTTC.

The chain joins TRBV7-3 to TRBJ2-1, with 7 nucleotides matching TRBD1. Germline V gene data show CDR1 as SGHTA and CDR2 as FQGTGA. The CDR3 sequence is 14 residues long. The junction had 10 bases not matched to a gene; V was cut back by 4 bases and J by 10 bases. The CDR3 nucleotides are TGTGCCAGCAGCTCTCGACAGGGTCTAAGCGAGCAGTTCTTC. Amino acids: CASSSRQGLSEQFF.

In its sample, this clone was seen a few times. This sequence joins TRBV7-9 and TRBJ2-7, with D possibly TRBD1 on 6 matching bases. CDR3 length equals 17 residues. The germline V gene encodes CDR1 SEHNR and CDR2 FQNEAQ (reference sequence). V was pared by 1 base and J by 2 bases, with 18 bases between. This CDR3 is CASSLVAGDAMPYEQYF. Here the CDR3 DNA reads TGTGCCAGCAGCTTAGTAGCAGGGGACGCGATGCCCTACGAGCAGTACTTC. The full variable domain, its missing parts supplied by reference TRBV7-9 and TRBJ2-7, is DTGVSQNPRHKITKRGQNVTFRCDPISEHNRLYWYRQTLGQGPEFLTYFQNEAQLEKSRLLSDRFSAERPKGSFSTLEIQRTEQGDSAMYLCASSLVAGDAMPYEQYFGPGTRLTVT.

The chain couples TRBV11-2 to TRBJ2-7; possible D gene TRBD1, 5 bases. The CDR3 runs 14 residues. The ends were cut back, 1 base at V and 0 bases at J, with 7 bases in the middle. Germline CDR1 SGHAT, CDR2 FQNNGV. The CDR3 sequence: CASSLATASYEQYF. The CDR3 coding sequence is TGTGCCAGCAGCTTAGCGACAGCCTCCTACGAGCAGTACTTC.

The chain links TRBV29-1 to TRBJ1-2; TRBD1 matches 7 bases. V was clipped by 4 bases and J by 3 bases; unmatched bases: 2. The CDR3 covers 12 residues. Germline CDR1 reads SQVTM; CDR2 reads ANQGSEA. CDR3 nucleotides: TGCAGCGTTGCAGACAGGGACTATGGCTACACCTTC. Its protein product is CSVADRDYGYTF.

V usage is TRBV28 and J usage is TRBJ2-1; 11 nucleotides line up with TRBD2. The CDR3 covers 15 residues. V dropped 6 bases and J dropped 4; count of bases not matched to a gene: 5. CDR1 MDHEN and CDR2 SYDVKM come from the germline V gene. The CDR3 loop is CASRRGLADYNEQFF. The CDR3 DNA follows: TGTGCCAGCAGACGGGGACTAGCGGATTACAATGAGCAGTTCTTC.

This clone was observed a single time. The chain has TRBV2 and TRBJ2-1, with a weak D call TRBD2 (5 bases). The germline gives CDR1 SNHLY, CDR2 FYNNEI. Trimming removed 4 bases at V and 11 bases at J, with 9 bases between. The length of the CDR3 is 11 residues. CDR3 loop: CASSVLVKQFF. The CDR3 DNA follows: TGTGCCAGCAGTGTACTAGTTAAGCAGTTCTTC.

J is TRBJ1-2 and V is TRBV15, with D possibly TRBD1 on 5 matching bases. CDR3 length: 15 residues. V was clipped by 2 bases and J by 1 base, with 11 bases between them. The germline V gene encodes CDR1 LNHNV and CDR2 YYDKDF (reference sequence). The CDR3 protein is CATSRPPGDNYGYTF. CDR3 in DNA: TGTGCCACCAGCAGACCTCCGGGGGATAACTATGGCTACACCTTC.

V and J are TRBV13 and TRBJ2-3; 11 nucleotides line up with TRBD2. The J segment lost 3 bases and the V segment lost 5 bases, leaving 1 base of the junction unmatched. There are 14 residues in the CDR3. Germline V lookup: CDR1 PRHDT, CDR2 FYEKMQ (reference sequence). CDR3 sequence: CASSLAGGTDTQYF. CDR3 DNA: TGTGCCAGCAGCCTAGCGGGAGGTACAGATACGCAGTATTTT.

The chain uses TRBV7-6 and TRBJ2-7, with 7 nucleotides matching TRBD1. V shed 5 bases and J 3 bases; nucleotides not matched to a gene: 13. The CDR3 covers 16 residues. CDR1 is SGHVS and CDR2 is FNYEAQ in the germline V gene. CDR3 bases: TGTGCCAGCAGCCCCCGGGACAGTCACGGCGGCTACGAGCAGTACTTC. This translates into CASSPRDSHGGYEQYF. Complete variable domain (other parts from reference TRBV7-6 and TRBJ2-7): GAGVSQSPRYKVTKRGQDVALRCDPISGHVSLYWYRQALGQGPEFLTYFNYEAQQDKSGLPNDRFSAERPEGSISTLTIQRTEQRDSAMYRCASSPRDSHGGYEQYFGPGTRLTVT.

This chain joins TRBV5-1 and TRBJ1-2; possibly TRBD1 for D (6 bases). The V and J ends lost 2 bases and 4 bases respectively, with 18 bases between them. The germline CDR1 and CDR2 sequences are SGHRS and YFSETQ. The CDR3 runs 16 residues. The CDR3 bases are TGCGCCAGCAGCTTAACTAGACAGGATTTACTCTATGGCTACACCTTC. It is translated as CASSLTRQDLLYGYTF.

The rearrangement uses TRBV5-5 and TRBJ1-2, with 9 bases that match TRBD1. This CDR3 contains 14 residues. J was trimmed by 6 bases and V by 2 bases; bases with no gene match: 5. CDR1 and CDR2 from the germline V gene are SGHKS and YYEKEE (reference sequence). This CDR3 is CASSLDTGGDGYTF. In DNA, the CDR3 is TGTGCCAGCAGCTTAGATACAGGGGGCGATGGCTACACCTTC.

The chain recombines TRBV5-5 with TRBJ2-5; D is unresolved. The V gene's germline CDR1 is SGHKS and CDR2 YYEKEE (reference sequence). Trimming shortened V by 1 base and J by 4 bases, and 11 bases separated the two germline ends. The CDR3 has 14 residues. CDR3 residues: CASSLRDVPETQYF. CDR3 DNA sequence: TGTGCCAGCAGCTTGAGAGATGTGCCAGAGACCCAGTACTTC.

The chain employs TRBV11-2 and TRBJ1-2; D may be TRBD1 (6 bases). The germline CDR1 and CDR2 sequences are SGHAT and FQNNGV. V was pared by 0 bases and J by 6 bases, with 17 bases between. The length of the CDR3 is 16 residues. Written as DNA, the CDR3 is TGTGCCAGCAGCTTAGACCGGGACAACCGTCTTGATGGCTACACCTTC. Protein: CASSLDRDNRLDGYTF.

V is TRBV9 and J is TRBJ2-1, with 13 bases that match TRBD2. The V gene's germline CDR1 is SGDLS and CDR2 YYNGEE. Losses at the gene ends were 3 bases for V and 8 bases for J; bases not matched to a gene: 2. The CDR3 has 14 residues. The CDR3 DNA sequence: TGTGCCAGCAGCGACGGACTAGCGGGAGATGAGCAGTTCTTC. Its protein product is CASSDGLAGDEQFF.